This T cell receptor beta chain was retrieved from a study of blood T cell repertoires in COVID-19. About the research overall: The United States, Italy and Spain were the sources of the acute and convalescent COVID-19 samples. Nucleic acid was either cDNA or gDNA, and it came from T cells, B-cell-depleted T cells, or PBMCs.

Sequenced by immunoSEQ multiplex PCR; TCRdb stores in-frame clones only, minus some. This table holds over 200,000 clones, approximately 82% found once. This CDR3 comprises 15 residues. The V gene end was trimmed by 4 bases and the J gene end by 3 bases; junction bases not matched to a gene: 5. Germline CDR1 and CDR2: KGHSH and LQKENI. This receptor was identified in a woman aged 50 to 60 with acute or convalescent COVID-19. The specimen sequenced was peripheral blood. V gene TRBV18 combines with J gene TRBJ2-3; 9 bases match TRBD2. The CDR3 nucleotides read TGTGCCAGCTCACGGACTAGCGTGGGGACAGATACGCAGTATTTT. Translating it yields CASSRTSVGTDTQYF.